Shown below are 12 T cell receptor beta chains from a single sample sequenced in a study of blood T cell repertoires in COVID-19. Produced via immunoSEQ multiplex PCR; TCRdb's table is partial and in-frame only. The sample consists of 200,000 to 300,000 clones, about nine tenths of them appearing once. The sequenced material came from PBMCs or T cells enriched from blood (not recorded which). The receptors were sampled from a woman aged 40 to 55 with acute COVID-19.

This clone was seen a single time. One end of the junction varies from germline; a read error may be responsible. The rearrangement joins TRBV7-7 to TRBJ2-1; 7 bases align to TRBD2. CDR3 length equals 17 residues. CDR1 is SSHAT, CDR2 FNYEAQ, per germline (reference sequence). CDR3 region: CASSLGTIGSWYNEQFF. The CDR3 bases are TGTGCTAGCAGCTTGGGGACTATCGGGAGTTGGTACAATGAGCAGTTCTTC.

The V call is TRBV7-9, the J call TRBJ2-1, with D perhaps TRBD2 (6 bases). CDR1 is SEHNR, CDR2 FQNEAQ, per germline (reference sequence). The CDR3 loop spans 14 amino acids. V was trimmed by 4 bases and J by 4 bases, leaving 11 bases between them. CDR3 loop: CASSSGGLYNEQFF. CDR3 nucleotides: TGTGCCAGCAGCTCCGGGGGACTTTACAATGAGCAGTTCTTC.

The chain employs TRBV5-4 and TRBJ2-7, with 7 bases that match TRBD1. The V gene's germline CDR1 is SGHNT and CDR2 YYREEE (reference sequence). Unmatched junction bases numbered 6, after V lost 0 bases and J lost 3 bases. The CDR3 has 15 residues. CDR3 nucleotide sequence: TGTGCCAGCAGCTTGGGACAGGGTGGCTTCTACGAGCAGTACTTC. Its protein is CASSLGQGGFYEQYF.

In this sample, this clone turned up a few times. The J gene is TRBJ2-7, the V gene TRBV30, with D perhaps matching TRBD1 (6 bases). The germline V gene encodes CDR1 GTSNPN and CDR2 SVGIG (reference sequence). V was pared by 3 bases and J by 12 bases, with 18 bases between. The CDR3 contains 12 residues. The CDR3 is CAWSRQSGHPYV. CDR3 bases: TGTGCCTGGAGCCGACAATCGGGACACCCGTACGTC.

This sequence joins TRBV3-1 (or the pseudogene TRBV3-2) and TRBJ1-5; D perhaps matches TRBD1 (5 bases). CDR1 and CDR2 (germline): LGHDT, YNNKEL (reference sequence). The CDR3 extends over 14 amino acids. Trimming shortened V by 0 bases and J by 4 bases, and 7 bases separated the two germline ends. CDR3 DNA: TGTGCCAGCAGCCAAGAGACAGCAAATCAGCCCCAGCATTTT. Residues: CASSQETANQPQHF.

A few counts support this clone. The CDR3 DNA reads as TGTGCCAGCAGAATAGAGGGGGCAGGTCAGCCCCAGCATTTT. It codes for CASRIEGAGQPQHF. The chain carries TRBV6-5 and TRBJ1-5, with 7 bases that match TRBD1. The CDR3 runs to 14 residues. Germline-derived CDR1 and CDR2 are MNHEY and SVGAGI. V lost 6 bases to trimming and J lost 6 bases; unmatched junction nucleotides: 8.

V and J are TRBV28 and TRBJ1-6; D not certain. Per germline, CDR1 MDHEN and CDR2 SYDVKM. The CDR3 loop spans 14 amino acids. The V end was cut by 6 bases, the J end by 9 bases, with 15 bases between. CDR3 coding DNA: TGTGCCAGCAGCGACAACTTGGGAGGTTCACCCCTCCACTTT. It codes for CASSDNLGGSPLHF.

The V gene is TRBV7-9, the J gene TRBJ2-1, with TRBD2 matching over 10 bases. The CDR3 sequence is 16 residues long. CDR1 is SEHNR, CDR2 FQNEAQ, per germline (reference sequence). The ends lost 4 bases at V and 4 bases at J; junction bases unmatched: 7. The CDR3 here is CASSSISGGSYNEQFF. CDR3 nucleotide sequence: TGTGCCAGCAGCTCTATTAGCGGGGGGAGTTACAATGAGCAGTTCTTC.

The chain recombines TRBV21-1 with TRBJ2-7; the D call in the table, TRBD2, was not verified against the DNA. TRBV21-1 is a pseudogene locus. This CDR3 is 15 amino acids long. Written as DNA, the CDR3 is TGTGCCAGCACCCAATTGCCTGAGCTACCGTTCGAGCAGTACGTC. Translated, it gives CASTQLPELPFEQYV.

V gene TRBV9 combines with J gene TRBJ2-2; D not certain. The germline V gene encodes CDR1 SGDLS and CDR2 YYNGEE. The CDR3 is 13 amino acids. With 0 bases removed from V and 7 bases from J, the gap between germline ends came to 7 bases. The CDR3 spells CASSVGSSGELFF. The DNA for the CDR3 is TGTGCCAGCAGCGTAGGGTCCAGCGGGGAGCTGTTTTTT.

The rearrangement links TRBV19 to TRBJ1-2; weak D call: TRBD1 (6 bases). The CDR3 is made up of 13 amino acids. Trimming cost V 9 bases and J 6 bases, with 17 bases left between them. Germline lookup yields CDR1 LNHDA and CDR2 SQIVND (reference sequence). The DNA of the CDR3 is TGTGCCAGCTCGAGGGGGGGGCAGGATGGCTACACCTTC. Its protein product is CASSRGGQDGYTF.

The CDR3 region is CASSLLQGTDGRLFF. The CDR3 coding sequence is TGCGCCAGCAGCCTACTACAGGGGACGGATGGAAGACTGTTTTTT. The chain recombines TRBV4-1 with TRBJ1-4, with TRBD1 matching 7 bases. The V and J ends lost 4 bases and 13 bases, in that order; junction bases with no gene match: 15. Germline values: CDR1 MGHRA, CDR2 YSYEKL. CDR3 length: 15 residues.